A selection of T cell receptor beta chains follows, all from one sample in a study of T cell responses to AZD1222 COVID-19 vaccine. The method was immunoSEQ multiplex PCR; TCRdb's version includes in-frame clones alone and lacks a portion of them. The table shows around 150,000 clones, with about 89% occurring only once. The sample in question was peripheral blood, obtained 28 days after the second AZD1222 dose. These receptor sequences come from an adult who received the AZD1222 COVID-19 vaccine. The CDR3 runs from the conserved cysteine through the conserved F or W. The D gene is left open where the match is weak. Clone size, where shown, is once, few, many, or a class for clones that have expanded.

D	size	V	J	CDR3	DNA
NA	once	TRBV11-1	TRBJ2-3	CASRDSLSTDTQYF	TGTGCCAGCAGGGACAGCCTTAGCACAGATACGCAGTATTTT
TRBD2	NA	TRBV7-2	TRBJ2-3	CASSSTPIAGGPADTQYF	TGTGCCAGCAGCTCGACACCCATAGCGGGGGGGCCGGCAGATACGCAGTATTTT
NA	NA	TRBV7-7	TRBJ2-5	CASSLGGALETQYF	TGTGCTAGCAGCTTAGGGGGGGCTCTAGAGACCCAGTACTTC
NA	NA	TRBV27	TRBJ1-2	CASSMTASANYGYTF	TGTGCCAGCAGTATGACAGCATCCGCTAACTATGGCTACACCTTC
TRBD1	NA	TRBV10-2	TRBJ1-6	CASSLDRGDNSPLHF	TGCGCCAGCAGTCTGGACAGGGGGGATAATTCACCCCTCCACTTT
NA	NA	TRBV5-1	TRBJ1-6	CASSLVAGANSPLHF	TGCGCCAGCAGCTTGGTGGCAGGAGCTAATTCACCCCTCCACTTT
NA	NA	TRBV4-3	TRBJ1-4	CASSQEALGYEKLFF	TGCGCCAGCAGCCAAGAAGCCCTGGGTTATGAAAAACTGTTTTTT
TRBD1	NA	TRBV3-1/TRBV3-2	TRBJ2-7	CASSQAVGTGTYEQYF	TGTGCCAGCAGCCAAGCGGTCGGGACAGGGACCTACGAGCAGTACTTC
NA	NA	TRBV19	TRBJ1-5	CASNRQVNQPQHF	TGTGCCAGTAACAGACAGGTCAATCAGCCCCAGCATTTT
NA	NA	TRBV27	TRBJ1-2	CASSLRGDGYTF	TGTGCCAGCAGTTTAAGGGGAGATGGCTACACCTTC
TRBD1	NA	TRBV5-1	TRBJ1-3	CASSLTGFGNTIYF	TGCGCCAGCAGCCTGACAGGGTTTGGAAACACCATATATTTT
TRBD2	NA	TRBV5-1	TRBJ2-3	CASRLTSGSTDTQYF	TGCGCCAGCAGACTGACTAGCGGCAGCACAGATACGCAGTATTTT
TRBD1	once	TRBV5-1	TRBJ1-2	CASSLRTGAYGYTF	TGCGCCAGCAGCTTGAGGACAGGAGCCTATGGCTACACCTTC
TRBD1	NA	TRBV5-6	TRBJ2-7	CASRESDRGPYEQYF	TGTGCCAGCAGGGAGTCGGACAGGGGGCCTTACGAGCAGTACTTC
NA	NA	TRBV19	TRBJ2-1	CATYGEGFYNEQFF	TGTGCCACGTACGGGGAAGGGTTCTACAATGAGCAGTTCTTC
NA	once	TRBV10-2	TRBJ2-7	CASSSPPEQYF	TGCGCCAGCAGCAGTCCTCCGGAGCAGTACTTC
NA	NA	TRBV25-1	TRBJ1-2	CASSPGAVYGYTF	TGTGCCAGCAGCCCCGGGGCCGTCTATGGCTACACCTTC
NA	NA	TRBV2	TRBJ1-5	CASSEDGNQPQHF	TGTGCCAGCAGTGAGGACGGAAATCAGCCCCAGCATTTT
NA	once	TRBV19	TRBJ2-7	CASSISKGVVYEQYF	TGTGCCAGTAGTATCAGTAAGGGGGTGGTCTACGAGCAGTACTTC
TRBD1	once	TRBV6-4	TRBJ1-1	CASSEIQTGARGEAFF	TGTGCCAGCAGTGAGATTCAGACAGGGGCGAGAGGTGAAGCTTTCTTT
NA	NA	TRBV28	TRBJ1-5	CASKARAFSSNQPQHF	TGTGCCAGCAAAGCCAGGGCATTCTCTAGCAATCAGCCCCAGCATTTT
NA	NA	TRBV6-5	TRBJ1-1	CASSRSSTEAFF	TGTGCCAGCAGCCGAAGCAGCACTGAAGCTTTCTTT
NA	NA	TRBV7-3	TRBJ1-1	CASSPTGWTEAFF	TGTGCCAGCAGCCCCACCGGGTGGACTGAAGCTTTCTTT
TRBD1	many	TRBV3-1/TRBV3-2	TRBJ1-4	CASSRETGTGSEKLFF	TGTGCCAGCAGTCGCGAAACCGGGACAGGGAGTGAAAAACTGTTTTTT
NA	NA	TRBV10-2	TRBJ2-3	CASKEGLSGTDTQYF	TGCGCCAGCAAGGAGGGCCTTAGTGGGACAGATACGCAGTATTTT
NA	few	TRBV27	TRBJ1-5	CASSSGLSNQPQHF	TGTGCCAGCAGTTCGGGACTTAGCAATCAGCCCCAGCATTTT
NA	NA	TRBV4-2	TRBJ1-4	CASSQDDGAYRVRGEKLFF	TGTGCCAGCAGCCAAGACGATGGGGCCTACAGGGTTCGAGGCGAAAAACTGTTTTTT
NA	NA	TRBV5-8	TRBJ1-5	CASSPGLPEGPQHF	TGTGCCAGCAGCCCCGGGCTTCCGGAAGGGCCCCAGCATTTT
NA	NA	TRBV2	TRBJ1-3	CASSDPGNTIYF	TGTGCCAGCAGTGACCCAGGAAACACCATATATTTT
TRBD2	NA	TRBV2	TRBJ2-4	CASRATSGRAGNIQYF	TGTGCCAGCAGGGCAACTAGCGGGAGGGCGGGGAACATTCAGTACTTC
NA	NA	TRBV6-1	TRBJ2-7	CASSEGLGSYEQYF	TGTGCCAGCAGTGAAGGTCTGGGGTCCTACGAGCAGTACTTC
NA	NA	TRBV4-1	TRBJ2-7	CASSQDLGAGLGNEQYF	TGCGCCAGCAGCCAAGATCTGGGTGCAGGGTTGGGAAACGAGCAGTACTTC
NA	NA	TRBV9	TRBJ1-1	CASSVAGNTEAFF	TGTGCCAGCAGCGTAGCGGGGAACACTGAAGCTTTCTTT
TRBD1	NA	TRBV5-6	TRBJ1-1	CASSRTGDEAFF	TGTGCCAGCAGCCGTACAGGGGATGAAGCTTTCTTT
TRBD1	NA	TRBV27	TRBJ1-1	CASSLPGQGNTEAFF	TGTGCCAGCAGTCTTCCGGGACAGGGGAACACTGAAGCTTTCTTT
NA	NA	TRBV15	TRBJ2-3	CATSRSSFYPDTQYF	TGTGCCACCAGCAGATCTTCTTTCTACCCAGATACGCAGTATTTT
NA	NA	TRBV19	TRBJ1-4	CASTNGQFNEKLFF	TGTGCCAGTACCAACGGACAGTTTAATGAAAAACTGTTTTTT
NA	once	TRBV28	TRBJ2-7	CASGSAKGLPSYEQYF	TGTGCCAGCGGAAGCGCCAAGGGTTTACCCTCCTACGAGCAGTACTTC
TRBD1	NA	TRBV7-9	TRBJ2-5	CASSTGTGEGETQYF	TGTGCCAGCAGCACAGGGACAGGGGAAGGAGAGACCCAGTACTTC
NA	NA	TRBV24-1	TRBJ1-2	CATSEGDGGTYGYTF	TGTGCCACCAGTGAGGGGGACGGAGGGACCTATGGCTACACCTTC
NA	NA	TRBV15	TRBJ1-1	CATSLEGRGTEAFF	TGTGCCACCAGCTTAGAGGGACGGGGCACTGAAGCTTTCTTT
TRBD1	once	TRBV12-5	TRBJ1-2	CASGQAGTGYGYTF	TGTGCTAGTGGTCAAGCCGGGACAGGCTATGGCTACACCTTC
TRBD2	NA	TRBV28	TRBJ2-2	CASSPKPPLAGAFTGELFF	TGTGCCAGCAGTCCCAAGCCCCCACTAGCGGGAGCCTTCACCGGGGAGCTGTTTTTT
NA	NA	TRBV5-6	TRBJ2-3	CASSPEGMGADTQYF	TGTGCCAGCAGCCCCGAAGGGATGGGGGCAGATACGCAGTATTTT
NA	NA	TRBV3-1/TRBV3-2	TRBJ1-2	CASSHQGPREGYTF	TGTGCCAGCAGCCACCAGGGCCCGAGGGAGGGCTACACCTTC
NA	few	TRBV29-1	TRBJ1-1	CSVGNTEAFF	TGCAGCGTCGGAAACACTGAAGCTTTCTTT
NA	NA	TRBV27	TRBJ1-2	CASSLYGGEYGYTF	TGTGCCAGCAGTTTATACGGGGGCGAATATGGCTACACCTTC
NA	NA	TRBV29-1	TRBJ2-7	CSVADPAGYEQYF	TGCAGCGTGGCGGACCCCGCCGGGTACGAGCAGTACTTC
TRBD2	NA	TRBV2	TRBJ2-5	CASIASGGAEKETQYF	TGTGCCAGCATCGCTAGCGGGGGGGCTGAGAAAGAGACCCAGTACTTC
NA	NA	TRBV27	TRBJ1-5	CASSPWDTISNQPQHF	TGTGCCAGCAGTCCCTGGGACACCATTAGCAATCAGCCCCAGCATTTT
NA	NA	TRBV29-1	TRBJ1-3	CSVVAASRLGNTIYF	TGCAGCGTTGTAGCGGCCTCCCGCCTCGGAAACACCATATATTTT
NA	NA	TRBV7-8	TRBJ2-3	CASSHLVRGLSADTQYF	TGTGCCAGCAGCCACCTTGTGCGGGGTTTGTCCGCAGATACGCAGTATTTT
NA	NA	TRBV9	TRBJ1-2	CASSVGRGWDYGYTF	TGTGCCAGCAGCGTAGGAAGGGGGTGGGACTATGGCTACACCTTC